This is a list of T cell receptor beta chains from one sample in a study of blood T cell repertoires in COVID-19. Clones were read by immunoSEQ multiplex PCR, and TCRdb kept only the in-frame ones, dropping some. The table has under 250,000 clones, approximately 83% seen once. The sample consisted of PBMCs or T cells enriched from blood (not recorded which). The receptor set was obtained from a woman in her thirties or forties who had been exposed to COVID-19. Each CDR3 is given with its conserved first and last residue. The order of the fields is CDR3 DNA, CDR3 protein, J gene, V gene, D gene, clone size. A D gene is named only where the DNA matches it firmly. Some rows mark clone size as missing; the rest say once, few, many or name a class of expanded clone.

CDR3nt: TGTGCCAGCAGCCCCAACCTCGGACTAGCGGGGGCCTTAAACATTCAGTACTTC; CDR3aa: CASSPNLGLAGALNIQYF; j_gene: TRBJ2-4; v_gene: TRBV9; d_gene: TRBD2; abundance: once
CDR3nt: TGTGCCAGCAGCCAAGAGAGACCGGGACAGGGTACCGGTTCACCCCTCCACTTT; CDR3aa: CASSQERPGQGTGSPLHF; j_gene: TRBJ1-6; v_gene: TRBV14; d_gene: TRBD1; abundance: .
CDR3nt: TGTGCCAGCAGTTTGGCTCAGACAGATACGCAGTATTTT; CDR3aa: CASSLAQTDTQYF; j_gene: TRBJ2-3; v_gene: TRBV12-3/TRBV12-4; d_gene: .; abundance: .
CDR3nt: TGTGCCAGCAGCCCCGGACAGGGCTACGAGCAGTACTTC; CDR3aa: CASSPGQGYEQYF; j_gene: TRBJ2-7; v_gene: TRBV28; d_gene: TRBD1; abundance: .
CDR3nt: TGTGCCAGCAGTATGGACAGAGGGCAATACGAGCAGTACTTC; CDR3aa: CASSMDRGQYEQYF; j_gene: TRBJ2-7; v_gene: TRBV6-5; d_gene: .; abundance: .
CDR3nt: TGTGCCAGCAGTCTCAGGACAGGAACGATTGGCTACACCTTC; CDR3aa: CASSLRTGTIGYTF; j_gene: TRBJ1-2; v_gene: TRBV6-2/TRBV6-3; d_gene: TRBD1; abundance: .
CDR3nt: TGTGCCAGCAGACGGACAGGGACCAATCAGCCCCAGCATTTT; CDR3aa: CASRRTGTNQPQHF; j_gene: TRBJ1-5; v_gene: TRBV27; d_gene: TRBD1; abundance: few
CDR3nt: TGTGCCAGCAGCCTACAGGAGGGCTATGGCTACACCTTC; CDR3aa: CASSLQEGYGYTF; j_gene: TRBJ1-2; v_gene: TRBV7-9; d_gene: .; abundance: .
CDR3nt: TGCGCCAGCAGCCTAACAACCAAGAACACTGAAGCTTTCTTT; CDR3aa: CASSLTTKNTEAFF; j_gene: TRBJ1-1; v_gene: TRBV4-1; d_gene: .; abundance: .
CDR3nt: TGTGCCAGCAGCCTGGACGGGGGTCAACTGTTTTTT; CDR3aa: CASSLDGGQLFF; j_gene: TRBJ1-4; v_gene: TRBV5-5; d_gene: .; abundance: .
CDR3nt: TGTGCCAGTAGGATCCCCGGGGGGACCCTTTCCGGGGAGCTGTTTTTT; CDR3aa: CASRIPGGTLSGELFF; j_gene: TRBJ2-2; v_gene: TRBV19; d_gene: TRBD2; abundance: .
CDR3nt: TGTGCCAGCAGCTTGGATGCGAGGGCCCCCTATGGCTACACCTTC; CDR3aa: CASSLDARAPYGYTF; j_gene: TRBJ1-2; v_gene: TRBV5-6; d_gene: .; abundance: .
CDR3nt: TGCAGCGTGTCGGGACAGGGGGCCAGCCACGAGCAGTACTTC; CDR3aa: CSVSGQGASHEQYF; j_gene: TRBJ2-7; v_gene: TRBV29-1; d_gene: TRBD1; abundance: .
CDR3nt: TGTGCCATCAGTGAGTCAGGGGCAGGGGTCCGCTCTGGAAACACCATATATTTT; CDR3aa: CAISESGAGVRSGNTIYF; j_gene: TRBJ1-3; v_gene: TRBV10-3; d_gene: .; abundance: .
CDR3nt: TGTGCCAGCAGCAGGACAGGGGGCGCCTATGGCTACACCTTC; CDR3aa: CASSRTGGAYGYTF; j_gene: TRBJ1-2; v_gene: TRBV7-9; d_gene: TRBD1; abundance: .
CDR3nt: TGTGCCAGTAGCCAGGGGCCGGCAAACTATGGCTACACCTTC; CDR3aa: CASSQGPANYGYTF; j_gene: TRBJ1-2; v_gene: TRBV19; d_gene: .; abundance: .
CDR3nt: TGTGCCAGCAGCGCGACAGGGGGAACTGAAGCTTTCTTT; CDR3aa: CASSATGGTEAFF; j_gene: TRBJ1-1; v_gene: TRBV9; d_gene: TRBD1; abundance: .
CDR3nt: TGTGCCAGCAGCTTCACGACAGGGGGGAATTCACCCCTCCACTTT; CDR3aa: CASSFTTGGNSPLHF; j_gene: TRBJ1-6; v_gene: TRBV7-3; d_gene: TRBD1; abundance: .
CDR3nt: TGTGCCAGCAGCCAAGACCAGGGAGGAAACACCATATATTTT; CDR3aa: CASSQDQGGNTIYF; j_gene: TRBJ1-3; v_gene: TRBV3-1/TRBV3-2; d_gene: .; abundance: .
CDR3nt: TGCGCCAGCAGCCCCGGGACAGGGGGTAGTAGCTACACCTTC; CDR3aa: CASSPGTGGSSYTF; j_gene: TRBJ1-2; v_gene: TRBV5-1; d_gene: TRBD1; abundance: .
CDR3nt: TGTGCCAGCAGCGTAACAGGACAGGGGGCCGAGCAGTACTTC; CDR3aa: CASSVTGQGAEQYF; j_gene: TRBJ2-7; v_gene: TRBV9; d_gene: TRBD1; abundance: once
CDR3nt: TGTGCCAGCAGTAAACCGGGACAGGTTAATTCACCCCTCCACTTT; CDR3aa: CASSKPGQVNSPLHF; j_gene: TRBJ1-6; v_gene: TRBV25-1; d_gene: TRBD1; abundance: .
CDR3nt: TGTGCCAGCAGCGTAGCGGGCACCGGGGAGCTGTTTTTT; CDR3aa: CASSVAGTGELFF; j_gene: TRBJ2-2; v_gene: TRBV9; d_gene: .; abundance: .
CDR3nt: TGTGCCATCAGTGGACAGGCGTTCAACTATGGCTACACCTTC; CDR3aa: CAISGQAFNYGYTF; j_gene: TRBJ1-2; v_gene: TRBV10-3; d_gene: .; abundance: .
CDR3nt: TGCGCCAGCAGCTCCCGACAGGGATGGACTGAAGCTTTCTTT; CDR3aa: CASSSRQGWTEAFF; j_gene: TRBJ1-1; v_gene: TRBV5-1; d_gene: TRBD1; abundance: .
CDR3nt: TGTGCCAGTAGTCACCAAGGGAGGGGCGGAAACATTCAGTACTTC; CDR3aa: CASSHQGRGGNIQYF; j_gene: TRBJ2-4; v_gene: TRBV19; d_gene: TRBD2; abundance: .
CDR3nt: TGTGCCAGCAGCCCGACAGGGAGGTACGAGCAGTACTTC; CDR3aa: CASSPTGRYEQYF; j_gene: TRBJ2-7; v_gene: TRBV3-1/TRBV3-2; d_gene: .; abundance: .
CDR3nt: TGTGCCAGCAGCCAACTTACAGGGGGCGAGGGCTACACCTTC; CDR3aa: CASSQLTGGEGYTF; j_gene: TRBJ1-2; v_gene: TRBV3-1/TRBV3-2; d_gene: TRBD1; abundance: once
CDR3nt: TGTGCCAGCAGCCAAGACAGGGGCGGCTACACCTTC; CDR3aa: CASSQDRGGYTF; j_gene: TRBJ1-2; v_gene: TRBV14; d_gene: .; abundance: .